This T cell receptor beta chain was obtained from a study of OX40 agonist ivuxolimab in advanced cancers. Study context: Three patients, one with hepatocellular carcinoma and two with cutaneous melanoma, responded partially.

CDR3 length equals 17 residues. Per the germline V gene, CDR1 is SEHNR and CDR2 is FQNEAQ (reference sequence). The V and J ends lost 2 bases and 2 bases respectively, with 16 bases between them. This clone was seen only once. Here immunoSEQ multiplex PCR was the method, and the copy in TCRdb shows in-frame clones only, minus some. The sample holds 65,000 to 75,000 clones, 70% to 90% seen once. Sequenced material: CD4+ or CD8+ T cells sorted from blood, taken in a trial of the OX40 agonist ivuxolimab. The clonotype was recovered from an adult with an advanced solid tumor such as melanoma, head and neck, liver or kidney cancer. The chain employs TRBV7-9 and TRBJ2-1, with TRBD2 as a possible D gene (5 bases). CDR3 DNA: TGTGCCAGCAGCTTATTCCCCTCTAGCAGAACCTACAATGAGCAGTTCTTC. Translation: CASSLFPSSRTYNEQFF.